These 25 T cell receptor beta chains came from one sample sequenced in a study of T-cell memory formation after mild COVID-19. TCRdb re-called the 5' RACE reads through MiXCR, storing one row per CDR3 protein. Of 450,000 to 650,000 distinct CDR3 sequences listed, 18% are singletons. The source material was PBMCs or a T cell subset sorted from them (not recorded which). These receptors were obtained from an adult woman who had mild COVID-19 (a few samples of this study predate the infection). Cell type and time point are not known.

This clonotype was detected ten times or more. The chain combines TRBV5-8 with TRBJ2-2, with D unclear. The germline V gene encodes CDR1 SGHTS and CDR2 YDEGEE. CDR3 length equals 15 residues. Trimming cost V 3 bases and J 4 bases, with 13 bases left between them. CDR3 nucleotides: TGTGCCAGCAGCTCGGGCGGCAGCTTCACCGGGGAGCTGTTTTTT. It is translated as CASSSGGSFTGELFF.

The CDR3 nucleotides read TGCGCCAGCAGCTTGGGGGTGACTGCCTCCTACGAGCAGTACTTC. It specifies CASSLGVTASYEQYF. J is TRBJ2-7 and V is TRBV5-1; D gene ambiguous. In germline, CDR1 is SGHRS, CDR2 YFSETQ. This CDR3 region has 15 residues. The ends were cut back, 0 bases at V and 0 bases at J, with 10 bases in the middle.

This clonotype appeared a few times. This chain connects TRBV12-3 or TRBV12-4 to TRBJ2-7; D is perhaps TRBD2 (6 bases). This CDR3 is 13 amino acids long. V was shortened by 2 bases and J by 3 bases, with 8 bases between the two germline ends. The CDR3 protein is CASSLHGGYEQYF. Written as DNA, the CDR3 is TGTGCCAGCAGTTTACACGGGGGCTACGAGCAGTACTTC.

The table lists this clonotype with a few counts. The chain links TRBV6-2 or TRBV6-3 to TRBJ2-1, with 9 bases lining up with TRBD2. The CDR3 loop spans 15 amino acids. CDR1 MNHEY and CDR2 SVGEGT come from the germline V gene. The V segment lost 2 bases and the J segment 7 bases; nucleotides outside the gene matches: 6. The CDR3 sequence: CASSYLGTSRNEQFF. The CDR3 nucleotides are TGTGCCAGCAGTTACCTAGGGACTAGCAGAAATGAGCAGTTCTTC.

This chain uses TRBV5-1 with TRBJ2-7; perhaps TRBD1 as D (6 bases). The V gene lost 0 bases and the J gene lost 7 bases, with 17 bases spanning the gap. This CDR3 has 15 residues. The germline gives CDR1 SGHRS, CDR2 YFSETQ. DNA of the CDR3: TGCGCCAGCAGCTTGGAGGCAGGGGCTCAGGTGGAGCAGTACTTC. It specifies CASSLEAGAQVEQYF.

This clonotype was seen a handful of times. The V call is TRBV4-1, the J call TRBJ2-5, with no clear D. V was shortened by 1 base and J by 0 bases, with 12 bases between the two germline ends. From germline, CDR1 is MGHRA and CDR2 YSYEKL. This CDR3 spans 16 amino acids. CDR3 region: CASSQGGPRYQETQYF. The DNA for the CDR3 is TGCGCCAGCAGCCAAGGAGGCCCAAGGTACCAAGAGACCCAGTACTTC.

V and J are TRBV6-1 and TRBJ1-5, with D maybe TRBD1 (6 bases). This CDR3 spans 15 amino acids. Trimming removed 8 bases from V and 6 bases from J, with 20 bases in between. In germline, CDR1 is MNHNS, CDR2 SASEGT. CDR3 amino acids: CASVARGPGVQPQHF. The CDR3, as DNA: TGTGCCAGCGTTGCCAGGGGCCCGGGCGTTCAGCCCCAGCATTTT.

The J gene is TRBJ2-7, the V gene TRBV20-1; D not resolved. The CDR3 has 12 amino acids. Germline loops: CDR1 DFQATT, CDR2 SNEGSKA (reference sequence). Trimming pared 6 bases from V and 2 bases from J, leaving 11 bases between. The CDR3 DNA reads TGCAGTGCAATCCATGTAGCCTACGAGCAGTACTTC. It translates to CSAIHVAYEQYF.

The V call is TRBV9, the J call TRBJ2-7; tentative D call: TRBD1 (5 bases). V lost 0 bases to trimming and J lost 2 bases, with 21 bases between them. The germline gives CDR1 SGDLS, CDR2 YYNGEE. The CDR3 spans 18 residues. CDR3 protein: CASSVEFWKGCRPYEQYF. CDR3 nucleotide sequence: TGTGCCAGCAGCGTAGAATTTTGGAAGGGGTGTCGCCCCTACGAGCAGTACTTC.

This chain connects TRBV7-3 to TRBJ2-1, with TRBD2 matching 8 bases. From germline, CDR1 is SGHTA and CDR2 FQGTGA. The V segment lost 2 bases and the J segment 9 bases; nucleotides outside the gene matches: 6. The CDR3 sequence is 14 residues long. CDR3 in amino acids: CASSLGNSGAEQFF. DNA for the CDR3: TGTGCCAGCAGCTTAGGTAATAGCGGGGCTGAGCAGTTCTTC.

Here the CDR3 reads CASSLGRGGGPNTGELFF. As DNA, the CDR3 is TGTGCCAGCAGCTTGGGGAGGGGAGGGGGCCCGAACACCGGGGAGCTGTTTTTT. The V and J genes are TRBV11-2 and TRBJ2-2, with D tentatively TRBD1 or TRBD2 (7 bases each). The V end was cut by 3 bases, the J end by 0 bases, with 17 bases between. In germline, CDR1 is SGHAT, CDR2 FQNNGV. The CDR3 runs to 18 residues.

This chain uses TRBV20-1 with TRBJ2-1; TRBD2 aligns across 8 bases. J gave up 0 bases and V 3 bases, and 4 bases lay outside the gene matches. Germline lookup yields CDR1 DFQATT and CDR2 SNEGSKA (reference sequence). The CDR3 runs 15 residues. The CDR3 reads CSARLGGASYNEQFF. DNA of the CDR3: TGCAGTGCTAGGCTCGGGGGGGCCTCCTACAATGAGCAGTTCTTC.

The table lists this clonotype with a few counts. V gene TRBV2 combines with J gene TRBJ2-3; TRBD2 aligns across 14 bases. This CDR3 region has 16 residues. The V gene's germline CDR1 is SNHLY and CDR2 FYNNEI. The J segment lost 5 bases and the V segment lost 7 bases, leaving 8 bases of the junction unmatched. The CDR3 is CASNRLAGGAIDTQYF. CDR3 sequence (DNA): TGTGCCAGCAACCGACTAGCGGGGGGGGCCATAGATACGCAGTATTTT. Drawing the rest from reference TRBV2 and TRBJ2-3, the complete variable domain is EPEVTQTPSHQVTQMGQEVILRCVPISNHLYFYWYRQILGQKVEFLVSFYNNEISEKSEIFDDQFSVERPDGSNFTLKIRSTKLEDSAMYFCASNRLAGGAIDTQYFGPGTRLTVL.

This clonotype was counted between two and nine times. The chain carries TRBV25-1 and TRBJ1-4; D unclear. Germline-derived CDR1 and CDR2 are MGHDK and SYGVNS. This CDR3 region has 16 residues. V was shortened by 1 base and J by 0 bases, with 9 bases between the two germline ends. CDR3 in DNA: TGTGCCAGCAGTGAATTTGACGGAGCAACTAATGAAAAACTGTTTTTT. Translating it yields CASSEFDGATNEKLFF.

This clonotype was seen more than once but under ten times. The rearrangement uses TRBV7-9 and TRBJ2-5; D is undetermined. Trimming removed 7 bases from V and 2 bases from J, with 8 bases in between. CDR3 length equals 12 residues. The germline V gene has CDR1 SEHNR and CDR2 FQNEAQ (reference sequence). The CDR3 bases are TGTGCCAGCACATCCTCGCAAGAGACCCAGTACTTC. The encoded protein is CASTSSQETQYF.

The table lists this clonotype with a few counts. CDR3: CASSLFSRGPADTQYF. The CDR3 region has the DNA TGTGCCAGCAGCTTGTTTTCGAGGGGGCCAGCAGATACGCAGTATTTT. This chain connects TRBV5-6 to TRBJ2-3; TRBD1 aligns across 7 bases. This CDR3 has 16 amino acids. After removal of 1 base from V and 4 bases from J, the junction contained 9 bases not matched to a gene. Germline-derived CDR1 and CDR2 are SGHDT and YYEEEE.

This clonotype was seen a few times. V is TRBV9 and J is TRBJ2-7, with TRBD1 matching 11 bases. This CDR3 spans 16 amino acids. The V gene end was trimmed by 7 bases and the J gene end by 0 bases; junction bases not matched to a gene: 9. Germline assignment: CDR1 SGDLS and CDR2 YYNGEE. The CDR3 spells CASGGKGQGVSYEQYF. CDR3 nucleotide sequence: TGTGCCAGCGGAGGAAAGGGACAGGGGGTCTCCTACGAGCAGTACTTC.

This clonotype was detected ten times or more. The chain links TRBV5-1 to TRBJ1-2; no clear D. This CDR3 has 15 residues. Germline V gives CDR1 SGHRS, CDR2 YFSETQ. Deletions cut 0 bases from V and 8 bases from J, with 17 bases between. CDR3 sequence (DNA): TGCGCCAGCAGCTTGGACGGCAGCGATTATGAAGGCTACACCTTC. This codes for CASSLDGSDYEGYTF.

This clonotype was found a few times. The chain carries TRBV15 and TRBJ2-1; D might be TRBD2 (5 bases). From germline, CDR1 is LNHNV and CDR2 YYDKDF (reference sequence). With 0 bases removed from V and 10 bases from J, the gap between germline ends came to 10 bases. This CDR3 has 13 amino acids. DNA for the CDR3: TGTGCCACCAGCAGAGATACCCCGGGAGAGCAGTTCTTC. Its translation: CATSRDTPGEQFF.

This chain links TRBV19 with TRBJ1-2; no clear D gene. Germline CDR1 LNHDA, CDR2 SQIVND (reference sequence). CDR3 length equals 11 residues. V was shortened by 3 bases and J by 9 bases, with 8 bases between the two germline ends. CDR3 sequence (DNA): TGTGCCAGTAGTATGGGAGGTAGCTACACCTTC. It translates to CASSMGGSYTF.

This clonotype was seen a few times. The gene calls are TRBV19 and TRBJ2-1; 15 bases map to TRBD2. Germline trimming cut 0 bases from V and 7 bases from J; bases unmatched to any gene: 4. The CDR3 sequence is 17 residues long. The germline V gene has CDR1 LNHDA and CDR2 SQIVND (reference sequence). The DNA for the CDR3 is TGTGCCAGTAGTATAGAGAGCGGGACTAGCGGGAGGAATGAGCAGTTCTTC. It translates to CASSIESGTSGRNEQFF.

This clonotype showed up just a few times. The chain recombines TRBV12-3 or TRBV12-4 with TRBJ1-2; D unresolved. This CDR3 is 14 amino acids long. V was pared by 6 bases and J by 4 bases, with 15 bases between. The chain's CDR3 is CASSPSAGGYGYTF. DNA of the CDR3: TGTGCCAGCAGCCCCAGTGCTGGCGGCTATGGCTACACCTTC.

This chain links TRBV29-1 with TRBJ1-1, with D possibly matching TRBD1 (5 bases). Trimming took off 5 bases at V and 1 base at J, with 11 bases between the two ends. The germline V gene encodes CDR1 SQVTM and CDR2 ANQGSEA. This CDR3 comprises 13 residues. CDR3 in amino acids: CSVTGTGNTEAFF. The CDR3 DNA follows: TGCAGCGTTACCGGGACGGGGAACACTGAAGCTTTCTTT.

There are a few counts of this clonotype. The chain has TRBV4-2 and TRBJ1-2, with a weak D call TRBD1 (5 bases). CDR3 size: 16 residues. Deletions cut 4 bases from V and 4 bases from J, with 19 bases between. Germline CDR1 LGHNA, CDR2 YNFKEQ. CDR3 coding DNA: TGTGCCAGCAGCCGTGAGAGAGGGGTTATTGGCTATGGCTACACCTTC. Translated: CASSRERGVIGYGYTF.

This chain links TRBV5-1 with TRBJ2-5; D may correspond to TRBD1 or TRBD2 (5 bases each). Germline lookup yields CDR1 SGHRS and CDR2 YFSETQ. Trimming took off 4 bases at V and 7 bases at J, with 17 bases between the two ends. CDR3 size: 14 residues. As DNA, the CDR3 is TGCGCCAGCAGCCTCCTCAGGGATGGGGGGACCCAGTACTTC. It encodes CASSLLRDGGTQYF.